This passage covers 18 T cell receptor beta chains from one sample sequenced in a study of T cell repertoires in cytomegalovirus infection. TCRdb redid the calling of the reads with MiXCR, one entry per CDR3 protein. The sample holds 150,000 to 200,000 distinct CDR3 sequences, 8.5% to 10% seen once. Sequencing was performed on PBMCs. The origin of the receptors is a human donor in good health (CMV status not recorded). Some clones in this sample may be carry-over from other donors' samples.

Many counts were recorded for this clonotype. The chain combines TRBV7-8 with TRBJ2-7; perhaps TRBD1 as D (5 bases). This CDR3 comprises 14 residues. Germline values: CDR1 SGHVS, CDR2 FQNEAQ. V lost 5 bases to trimming and J lost 6 bases, with 17 bases between them. This CDR3 reads CASSPLWQGSEQYF. CDR3 nucleotides: TGTGCCAGCAGCCCTTTGTGGCAGGGCTCCGAGCAGTACTTC.

The chain is built from TRBV7-2 and TRBJ2-1; 7 bases map to TRBD1. The CDR3 consists of 14 residues. CDR1 SGHTA and CDR2 FQGNSA come from the germline V gene. The V and J ends lost 6 bases and 1 base, in that order; junction bases with no gene match: 3. CDR3 region: CASSTQGSYNEQFF. The CDR3 coding sequence is TGTGCCAGCAGTACACAGGGGTCCTACAATGAGCAGTTCTTC. Variable domain in full (rest from reference TRBV7-2 and TRBJ2-1): GAGVSQSPSNKVTEKGKDVELRCDPISGHTALYWYRQSLGQGLEFLIYFQGNSAPDKSGLPSDRFSAERTGGSVSTLTIQRTQQEDSAVYLCASSTQGSYNEQFFGPGTRLTVL.

This clonotype was seen a handful of times. The rearrangement links TRBV5-1 to TRBJ1-4; D may be TRBD1 (6 bases). The V gene lost 4 bases and the J gene lost 4 bases, with 11 bases spanning the gap. The germline gives CDR1 SGHRS, CDR2 YFSETQ. The CDR3 totals 14 residues. The CDR3 region has the DNA TGCGCCAGCAGCGAACGGACAGTTAATGAAAAACTGTTTTTT. Translating it yields CASSERTVNEKLFF.

The table lists this clonotype with many counts. The gene calls are TRBV19 and TRBJ2-1, with 9 bases lining up with TRBD1. This CDR3 contains 17 residues. J gave up 0 bases and V 4 bases, and 7 bases lay outside the gene matches. Germline CDR1 is LNHDA and CDR2 is SQIVND (reference sequence). CDR3 sequence: CASSNRDRAPSYNEQFF. The CDR3 DNA follows: TGTGCCAGTAGTAACCGGGACAGGGCACCCTCCTACAATGAGCAGTTCTTC.

The chain joins TRBV5-1 to TRBJ2-5; D not certain. This CDR3 region has 14 residues. Germline CDR1 and CDR2: SGHRS and YFSETQ. Trimming cost V 0 bases and J 5 bases, with 11 bases left between them. The CDR3 here is CASSLADPRETQYF. The CDR3 DNA sequence: TGCGCCAGCAGCTTGGCCGATCCGCGGGAGACCCAGTACTTC.

Many counts were recorded for this clonotype. Here the CDR3 reads CASSLSTTTEAFF. The CDR3 DNA sequence: TGTGCCAGCAGCTTAAGTACGACCACTGAAGCTTTCTTT. V and J are TRBV7-9 and TRBJ1-1; D is ambiguous. Per the germline V gene, CDR1 is SEHNR and CDR2 is FQNEAQ (reference sequence). The CDR3 totals 13 residues. Trimming cost V 2 bases and J 4 bases, with 8 bases left between them.

This rearrangement joins TRBV28 to TRBJ1-1; a weak D match, TRBD1 (6 bases). The V gene lost 7 bases and the J gene lost 0 bases, with 24 bases spanning the gap. Germline V CDR1 and CDR2: MDHEN, SYDVKM. This CDR3 contains 18 residues. The CDR3 loop is CASTLGTLWGAVNTEAFF. CDR3 nucleotide sequence: TGTGCCAGCACCCTTGGTACCCTGTGGGGGGCCGTGAACACTGAAGCTTTCTTT.

This clonotype was detected many times. The chain is built from TRBV5-6 and TRBJ2-5; 11 bases align to TRBD2. The germline V gene has CDR1 SGHDT and CDR2 YYEEEE. This CDR3 spans 18 amino acids. V shed 0 bases, J shed 5 bases, and the junction held 12 bases outside the gene matches. CDR3: CASSLAVVAGGRRETQYF. The CDR3 nucleotides read TGTGCCAGCAGCTTGGCGGTAGTAGCGGGAGGGCGGCGGGAGACCCAGTACTTC.

This clonotype was counted many times. The rearrangement joins TRBV7-2 to TRBJ1-2, with 9 bases that match TRBD1. Trimming took 1 base from V and 4 from J; bases not matched to a gene: 4. CDR1 and CDR2 (germline): SGHTA, FQGNSA. The CDR3 is made up of 15 amino acids. The CDR3 here is CASSLVKQGAYGYTF. Here the CDR3 DNA reads TGTGCCAGCAGCTTAGTTAAACAGGGGGCCTATGGCTACACCTTC. Full variable domain (missing parts from reference TRBV7-2 and TRBJ1-2): GAGVSQSPSNKVTEKGKDVELRCDPISGHTALYWYRQSLGQGLEFLIYFQGNSAPDKSGLPSDRFSAERTGGSVSTLTIQRTQQEDSAVYLCASSLVKQGAYGYTFGSGTRLTVV.

This clonotype was recorded at least ten times. The chain couples TRBV12-3 or TRBV12-4 to TRBJ2-1, with D tentatively TRBD2 (5 bases). The CDR3 covers 12 residues. V was clipped by 7 bases and J by 7 bases, with 11 bases between them. The CDR3 spells CASMRARNEQFF. CDR3 nucleotides: TGTGCCAGCATGAGGGCTAGGAATGAGCAGTTCTTC.

This clonotype was counted a few times. This sequence may be a read error, since a much larger clone differs from it by one base. The gene calls are TRBV7-9 and TRBJ1-1, with D uncertain. Trimming pared 1 base from V and 2 bases from J, leaving 8 bases between. Germline V gene data show CDR1 as SEHNR and CDR2 as FQNEAQ (reference sequence). The CDR3 runs 14 residues. The CDR3 DNA reads TGTGCCAGCAGCTTAGGGGTGGGAAACACTGAAGCTTTCTTT. It codes for CASSLGVGNTEAFF.

This clonotype has ten or more counts. This chain links TRBV24-1 with TRBJ1-2, with a tentative D call TRBD1 (6 bases). The V gene's germline CDR1 is KGHDR and CDR2 SFDVKD. The V end lost 3 bases, the J end lost 4 bases, and 8 bases lay between the germline ends. The CDR3 sequence is 13 residues long. This chain's CDR3 is CATSDQDSYGYTF. The CDR3 nucleotides read TGTGCCACCAGTGATCAGGACAGCTATGGCTACACCTTC.

A few counts support this clonotype. This chain uses TRBV19 with TRBJ2-3; the D gene is possibly TRBD1 (5 bases). Germline CDR1 and CDR2: LNHDA and SQIVND (reference sequence). The V and J ends lost 4 bases and 5 bases respectively, with 13 bases between them. CDR3 length: 14 residues. CDR3 coding DNA: TGTGCCAGTAGTACAGGGCTTTTTGTAGATACGCAGTATTTT. Its protein is CASSTGLFVDTQYF.

This clonotype was counted at least ten times. The chain is built from TRBV12-5 and TRBJ1-1; D is unclear. Trimming pared 6 bases from V and 1 base from J, leaving 9 bases between. CDR3 length equals 13 residues. Germline V gene data show CDR1 as LGHNT and CDR2 as FRNRAP. This CDR3 reads CASGWDTNTEAFF. In nucleotides, the CDR3 is TGTGCTAGTGGCTGGGATACGAACACTGAAGCTTTCTTT.

This clonotype showed up many times. V and J are TRBV12-3 or TRBV12-4 and TRBJ2-2; 9 bases line up with TRBD1. J was trimmed by 7 bases and V by 4 bases; bases with no gene match: 7. The CDR3 spans 15 residues. The CDR3 bases are TGTGCCAGCAGTTCTTCACAGGGGGCCGTCGGGGAGCTGTTTTTT. It translates to CASSSSQGAVGELFF.

This clonotype was counted between two and nine times. The chain carries TRBV28 and TRBJ1-5, with TRBD1 matching over 9 bases. V was clipped by 5 bases and J by 6 bases; unmatched bases: 11. The germline CDR1 and CDR2 sequences are MDHEN and SYDVKM. The CDR3 is 16 residues long. The CDR3 protein is CASSTGTGILRQPQHF. DNA for the CDR3: TGTGCCAGCAGTACCGGGACAGGGATTTTGCGTCAGCCCCAGCATTTT.

This clonotype was observed a few times. The J gene is TRBJ2-1, the V gene TRBV7-9; D is undetermined. Trimming removed 3 bases from V and 8 bases from J, with 17 bases in between. The length of the CDR3 is 15 residues. Per the germline V gene, CDR1 is SEHNR and CDR2 is FQNEAQ (reference sequence). DNA of the CDR3: TGTGCCAGCAGCTTGTGGCAAGCCCTGGTGGATGAGCAGTTCTTC. This sequence encodes CASSLWQALVDEQFF.

The chain couples TRBV5-6 to TRBJ1-4; TRBD1 might be the D (5 bases). V dropped 1 base and J dropped 4 bases, with 14 bases sitting between them. Germline V gene lookup returns CDR1 SGHDT and CDR2 YYEEEE. The CDR3 extends over 16 amino acids. The CDR3: CASSLFLGVLNEKLFF. The CDR3 nucleotides are TGTGCCAGCAGCTTGTTTCTGGGGGTCCTTAATGAAAAACTGTTTTTT.